This is a list of T cell receptor beta chains from one sample in a study of human T cells and chemical hapten exposure. TCRdb ran MiXCR on the RACE reads and lists one entry per CDR3 protein. Of roughly 100,000 distinct CDR3 sequences in the sample, around 12% are singletons; the top ten hold roughly 1.5%. The input for sequencing was whole blood, taken in connection with sensitization to the hapten diphenylcyclopropenone (DPC). The receptors come from a woman between 45 and 60 years old with alopecia areata. Some clones in this sample may be carry-over from other donors' samples. The CDR3 runs from the conserved cysteine through the conserved F or W. D genes are given only for firm matches. Size tells how often a clone was seen (once, few, many) or the class of an expanded clone, and some rows leave it out.

DNA	CDR3	size	length	J	D	V
TGTGCCACCAGCCAGGGAGATAATTCACCCCTCCACTTT	CATSQGDNSPLHF	.	13	TRBJ1-6	.	TRBV24-1
TGTGCCAGCAGTTTAAAGGGCACCTATTCACCCCTCCACTTT	CASSLKGTYSPLHF	.	14	TRBJ1-6	.	TRBV12-3/TRBV12-4
TGTGCCAGCAGCTTTTCAGGGGTCACGAACACTGAAGCTTTCTTT	CASSFSGVTNTEAFF	few	15	TRBJ1-1	.	TRBV11-2
TGTGCCAGCCATGGGACAGGGTACGAGCAGTACTTC	CASHGTGYEQYF	many	12	TRBJ2-7	TRBD1	TRBV28
TGTGCCAGCAGTGATTTGGGGCTTGCTGAAGCTTTCTTT	CASSDLGLAEAFF	many	13	TRBJ1-1	.	TRBV2
TGTGCCAGCAGTTTAAGGGCCACCTACGAGCAGTACTTC	CASSLRATYEQYF	few	13	TRBJ2-7	.	TRBV12-3/TRBV12-4
TGTGCCAGCAGTTTTAGGGACTACACCACAGATACGCAGTATTTT	CASSFRDYTTDTQYF	few	15	TRBJ2-3	TRBD2	TRBV12-3/TRBV12-4
TGCGCCAGCAGTGAGTTCCAGGGGCAATATGGCTACACCTTC	CASSEFQGQYGYTF	few	14	TRBJ1-2	.	TRBV10-2
TGTGCCAGCAGTGAACCCTTACAGCCCCAGCATTTT	CASSEPLQPQHF	few	12	TRBJ1-5	.	TRBV6-2/TRBV6-3
TGTGCCAGCAGCTCAAGTACGGGAGGCGGTGGCTACACCTTC	CASSSSTGGGGYTF	few	14	TRBJ1-2	.	TRBV7-6
TGTGCCAGCTCCCCGGGGGCTGGAGGATTCACCGGGGAGCTGTTTTTT	CASSPGAGGFTGELFF	.	16	TRBJ2-2	.	TRBV28
TGTGCCATCAGTGAGTCTGAGGGGGCAACAGATACGCAGTATTTT	CAISESEGATDTQYF	.	15	TRBJ2-3	TRBD1	TRBV10-3
TGTGCCAGCAGCTCAAACCAGGGCGGCTACACCTTC	CASSSNQGGYTF	few	12	TRBJ1-2	.	TRBV3-1
TGCAGCGTTGGCGGGACAGGGGATTACGAGCAGTACTTC	CSVGGTGDYEQYF	few	13	TRBJ2-7	TRBD1	TRBV29-1
TGTGCCAGCAGCCAATCCCGGGACAGCTCCTACAATGAGCAGTTCTTC	CASSQSRDSSYNEQFF	few	16	TRBJ2-1	TRBD1	TRBV2
TGTGCCAGCAGCCCCCGGACAAACACCGGGGAGCTGTTTTTT	CASSPRTNTGELFF	many	14	TRBJ2-2	.	TRBV3-1
TGTGCCACCTCTCTCATGACTAGCAGCCAAGAGACCCAGTACTTC	CATSLMTSSQETQYF	.	15	TRBJ2-5	TRBD2	TRBV28
TGTGCCAGCAGCTTAGACGGACAGGGGGCCGGGCAGTACTTC	CASSLDGQGAGQYF	few	14	TRBJ2-7	TRBD1	TRBV7-9
TGCATTCCCTTCTTAGTGAACACTGAAGCTTTCTTT	CIPFLVNTEAFF	few	12	TRBJ1-1	.	TRBV20-1
TGTGCCAGCAGCTTAGTAACCGCCGCGAACACTGAAGCTTTCTTT	CASSLVTAANTEAFF	few	15	TRBJ1-1	.	TRBV7-2
TGTGCCAGCAGTACCCCGTCTTACTCCTACAATGAGCAGTTCTTC	CASSTPSYSYNEQFF	.	15	TRBJ2-1	.	TRBV28
TGCGCCAGCAGCCAAGAAGGGCTAGCGGGGATATATGAGCAGTTCTTC	CASSQEGLAGIYEQFF	many	16	TRBJ2-1	TRBD2	TRBV4-1
TGTGCCAGCAGCCGACCTAGGGGGGCGCAGTTCTTC	CASSRPRGAQFF	few	12	TRBJ2-1	.	TRBV2
TGCGCCAGCAGTTTCGCAGTCTCCTACGAGCAGTACTTC	CASSFAVSYEQYF	once	13	TRBJ2-7	.	TRBV5-1
TGTGCCAGCAGTTCCCTTGCAGTGGTGTACCCCTACGAGCAGTACTTC	CASSSLAVVYPYEQYF	.	16	TRBJ2-7	.	TRBV28
TGTGCCAGCAGCCTGGGCTTGACGCTCGAGCAGTACTTC	CASSLGLTLEQYF	many	13	TRBJ2-7	.	TRBV7-9
TGCAGCGTCCGAGACGGGGACCCCACAGATACGCAGTATTTT	CSVRDGDPTDTQYF	.	14	TRBJ2-3	.	TRBV29-1
TGTGCCAGCAGCATAGGTGATTACACTGAAGCTTTCTTT	CASSIGDYTEAFF	.	13	TRBJ1-1	.	TRBV7-2
TGTGCCAGCAGCTCCATAGTTAAGCAGAAAGAGACCCAGTACTTC	CASSSIVKQKETQYF	few	15	TRBJ2-5	.	TRBV7-9
TGTGTCAGCATTTTAACGCGAACATTAGCCAAAAACATTCAGTACTTC	CVSILTRTLAKNIQYF	.	16	TRBJ2-4	.	TRBV6-1
TGTGCCAGCAGTTACTCATCGGGCGCCAATTGGCATACGCAGTATTTT	CASSYSSGANWHTQYF	once	16	TRBJ2-3	.	TRBV6-6
TGCGCCTGCCAACCGGACAGGGCGTTCGGTCGCTACACCTTC	CACQPDRAFGRYTF	.	14	TRBJ1-2	TRBD1	TRBV10-2
TGTGCCAGCAGCTTAGTACGGGCTCCTGGTGGGCTGTTTTTT	CASSLVRAPGGLFF	.	14	TRBJ2-2	.	TRBV11-2
TGTGCCAGCAGCTTAGACAGGGACGTAACTGAAGCTTTCTTT	CASSLDRDVTEAFF	.	14	TRBJ1-1	.	TRBV11-1
TGCGCCAGCAGCTTGGTGGGTAGCGGTGATGAGCAGTTCTTC	CASSLVGSGDEQFF	many	14	TRBJ2-1	.	TRBV5-1
TGTGCCAGCAGTTGGCAGGCGGGAGAGACCCAGTACTTC	CASSWQAGETQYF	.	13	TRBJ2-5	.	TRBV6-2/TRBV6-3
TGTGCCAGCTCACCTACTAGCTTGGGGGAGCAGTACTTC	CASSPTSLGEQYF	few	13	TRBJ2-7	.	TRBV18
TGTGCCATCAGTGACCCTCGCGGGGGGGCCCGTGGCAATGAGCAGTTCTTC	CAISDPRGGARGNEQFF	few	17	TRBJ2-1	TRBD2	TRBV10-3
TGTGCCAGCAGCCATACCCCGCAAACTAGCCCAAACAATGAGCAGTTCTTC	CASSHTPQTSPNNEQFF	few	17	TRBJ2-1	.	TRBV27
TGTGCCAGCAGCCGATTACGAGGCCGCCAAGAGACCCAGTACTTC	CASSRLRGRQETQYF	.	15	TRBJ2-5	.	TRBV7-2
TGTGCCAGCAGCCTTAGGGGACTGATTAAAGAGACCCAGTACTTC	CASSLRGLIKETQYF	.	15	TRBJ2-5	.	TRBV12-3/TRBV12-4
TGTGCCAGCAGTTTAGGACTGATGACTGGGGTTGGGCATGAGCAGTTCTTC	CASSLGLMTGVGHEQFF	few	17	TRBJ2-1	.	TRBV12-3/TRBV12-4
TGTGGCGGCGGCGGCTCTGGAAACACCATATATTTT	CGGGGSGNTIYF	few	12	TRBJ1-3	.	TRBV2
TGTGCTAGTGGATATCAGGGGGGGACTGAAGCTTTCTTT	CASGYQGGTEAFF	.	13	TRBJ1-1	TRBD1	TRBV12-5
TGCGCCAGCAGCTTGGAGGGGGTCCGGACCCAGTACTTC	CASSLEGVRTQYF	many	13	TRBJ2-5	.	TRBV5-1
TGTGCCAGCAGCCAGCAGGCAACTAATGAAAAACTGTTTTTT	CASSQQATNEKLFF	few	14	TRBJ1-4	.	TRBV3-1
TGCAGCGTTGATCGTGTCAGGGGAAAGACCCAGTACTTC	CSVDRVRGKTQYF	.	13	TRBJ2-5	.	TRBV29-1
TGTGCCAGCAGTTTGAGGGACAGGATCAAAAACATTCAGTACTTC	CASSLRDRIKNIQYF	many	15	TRBJ2-4	TRBD1	TRBV28
TGTGCCAGCAGCTTAGGGGGTCAGCCCCAGCATTTT	CASSLGGQPQHF	many	12	TRBJ1-5	.	TRBV12-3/TRBV12-4
TGTGCCAGCAGTGAAGTAGCAACTGGCACCCTCCACTTT	CASSEVATGTLHF	few	13	TRBJ1-6	.	TRBV2
TGTGCCAGCAGCCCACAAGGGGATTCACCCCTCCACTTT	CASSPQGDSPLHF	many	13	TRBJ1-6	.	TRBV18
TGTGCCAGCAGCCATATCACCAGGGGAACGTACGAGCAGTACTTC	CASSHITRGTYEQYF	few	15	TRBJ2-7	.	TRBV4-2